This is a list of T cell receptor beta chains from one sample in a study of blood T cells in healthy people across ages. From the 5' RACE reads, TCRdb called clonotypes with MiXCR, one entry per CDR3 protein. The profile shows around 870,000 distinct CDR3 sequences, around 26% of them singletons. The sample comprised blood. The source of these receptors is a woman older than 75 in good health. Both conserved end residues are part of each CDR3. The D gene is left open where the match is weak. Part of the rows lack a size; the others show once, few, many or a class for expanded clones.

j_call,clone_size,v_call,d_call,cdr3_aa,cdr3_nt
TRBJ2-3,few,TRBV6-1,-,CASTEQSATDTQYF,TGTGCCAGCACCGAACAAAGCGCTACAGATACGCAGTATTTT
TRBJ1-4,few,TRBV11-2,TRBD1,CASSPTLGTGNEKLFF,TGTGCCAGCAGCCCGACACTTGGGACAGGGAATGAAAAACTGTTTTTT
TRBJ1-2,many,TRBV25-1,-,CASSLPGGAGYTF,TGTGCCAGCAGCCTTCCTGGGGGGGCCGGCTACACCTTC
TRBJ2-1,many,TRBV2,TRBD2,CASRAGLAGVGFF,TGTGCCAGCAGGGCGGGACTAGCGGGGGTCGGGTTCTTC
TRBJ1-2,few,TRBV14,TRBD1,CASSHLGTGRYGYTF,TGTGCCAGCAGCCATCTAGGGACAGGGAGATATGGCTACACCTTC
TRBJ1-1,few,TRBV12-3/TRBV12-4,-,CASSFMAKVKNTEAFF,TGTGCCAGCAGTTTTATGGCAAAAGTGAAGAACACTGAAGCTTTCTTT
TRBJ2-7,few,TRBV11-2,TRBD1,CASSLETGSSYEQYF,TGTGCCAGCAGCTTAGAGACAGGGAGCTCCTACGAGCAGTACTTC
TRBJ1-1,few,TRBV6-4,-,CASSTQQNTEAFF,TGTGCCAGCAGCACACAGCAGAACACTGAAGCTTTCTTT
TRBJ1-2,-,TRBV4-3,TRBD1,CASSQDLFGRGLVGYTF,TGCGCCAGCAGCCAAGATCTGTTCGGCAGGGGGCTGGTTGGCTACACCTTC
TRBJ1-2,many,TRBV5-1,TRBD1,CASSLKPGQGSNYGYTF,TGCGCCAGCAGCCTAAAACCCGGACAGGGGTCGAACTATGGCTACACCTTC
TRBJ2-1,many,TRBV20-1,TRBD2,CSARVAGGPDNEQFF,TGCAGTGCTAGGGTAGCGGGGGGGCCGGACAATGAGCAGTTCTTC
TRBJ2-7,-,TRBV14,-,CASSQGRYNEQYF,TGCGCCAGCAGCCAAGGCCGCTACAATGAGCAGTACTTC
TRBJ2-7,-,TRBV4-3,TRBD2,CASSRDRGVRNEQYF,TGCGCCAGCAGCCGAGATCGGGGGGTCAGGAATGAGCAGTACTTC
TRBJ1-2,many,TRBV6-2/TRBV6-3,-,CASSRAVGIRLYGYTF,TGTGCCAGCAGTCGCGCGGTGGGGATACGACTCTATGGCTACACCTTC
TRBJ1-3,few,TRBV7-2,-,CASSLEPVSGNTIYF,TGTGCCAGCAGCTTAGAACCAGTCTCTGGAAACACCATATATTTT
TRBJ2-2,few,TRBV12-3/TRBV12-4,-,CASSPRLTTITGELFF,TGTGCCAGCAGTCCGCGCCTAACGACGATCACCGGGGAGCTGTTTTTT
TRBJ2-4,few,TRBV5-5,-,CASSSLQLAKNIQYF,TGTGCCAGCAGCTCGCTACAGCTAGCCAAAAACATTCAGTACTTC
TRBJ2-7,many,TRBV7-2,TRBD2,CASSSEGLAAGGEQYF,TGTGCCAGCAGCTCGGAGGGACTAGCGGCGGGTGGCGAGCAGTACTTC
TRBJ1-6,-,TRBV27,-,CASGRSGNSPLHF,TGTGCAAGTGGAAGAAGTGGTAATTCACCCCTCCACTTT
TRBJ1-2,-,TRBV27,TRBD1,CASSLDRGRSPYGYTF,TGTGCCAGCAGTTTAGACAGGGGAAGGTCCCCTTATGGCTACACCTTC
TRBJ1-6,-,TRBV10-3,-,CAISARQAVTSPLHF,TGTGCCATCAGTGCTCGACAGGCGGTTACTTCACCCCTCCACTTT
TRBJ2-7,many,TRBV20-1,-,CSARDKNPRGYF,TGCAGTGCTAGAGATAAGAACCCCCGGGGGTACTTC
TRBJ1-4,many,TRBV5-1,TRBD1,CASSAVTGGSEKLFF,TGCGCCAGCAGCGCCGTGACAGGGGGAAGTGAAAAACTGTTTTTT
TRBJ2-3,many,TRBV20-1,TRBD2,CSASRRLGRDTQYF,TGCAGTGCTAGTCGAAGGCTCGGGAGGGATACGCAGTATTTT
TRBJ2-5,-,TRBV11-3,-,CASSRRDGEETQYF,TGTGCCAGCAGCCGCCGGGACGGTGAAGAGACCCAGTACTTC
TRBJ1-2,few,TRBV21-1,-,CASSKAPLTGERANYGYTF,TGTGCCAGCAGCAAAGCTCCCCTGACAGGGGAGAGGGCAAACTATGGCTACACCTTC
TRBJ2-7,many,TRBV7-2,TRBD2,CASSGGGPYEQYF,TGTGCCAGCAGCGGGGGGGGACCCTACGAGCAGTACTTC
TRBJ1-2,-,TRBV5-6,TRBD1,CASSWTGQGAYGYTF,TGTGCCAGCAGCTGGACGGGACAGGGGGCCTATGGCTACACCTTC
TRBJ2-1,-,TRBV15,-,CATSGQRQGSLAAATQFF,TGTGCCACCAGCGGACAAAGGCAAGGAAGTCTAGCCGCTGCGACCCAGTTCTTC
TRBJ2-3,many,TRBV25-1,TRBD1,CASSEPVRQGSPDTQYF,TGTGCCAGCAGTGAACCCGTACGACAGGGGTCGCCAGATACGCAGTATTTT
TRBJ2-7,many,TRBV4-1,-,CASSLRITYEQYF,TGCGCCAGCAGCCTCAGGATAACCTACGAGCAGTACTTC